The next 13 T cell receptor beta chains were all read from a single sample in a study of neurological immune-mediated disorders. TCRdb ran MiXCR on the 5' RACE reads and lists one entry per CDR3 protein. Among roughly 52,000 distinct CDR3 sequences listed, 4% were seen once. Sequenced: CD4+ T cells from blood. All receptors come from a woman in her forties with multiple sclerosis.

This clonotype was counted at least ten times. V and J are TRBV20-1 and TRBJ1-1; D is possibly TRBD1 (6 bases). With 7 bases removed from V and 6 bases from J, the gap between germline ends came to 18 bases. Germline CDR1 reads DFQATT; CDR2 reads SNEGSKA (reference sequence). The CDR3 extends over 13 amino acids. The CDR3 DNA reads as TGCAGTGGCATTCTTACAGGGATACCTGAAGCTTTCTTT. This codes for CSGILTGIPEAFF.

This clonotype showed up many times. The chain is built from TRBV6-5 and TRBJ2-7, with a tentative D call TRBD2 (5 bases). Trimming removed 0 bases from V and 6 bases from J, with 18 bases in between. There are 16 residues in the CDR3. Germline V gives CDR1 MNHEY, CDR2 SVGAGI. The CDR3 protein is CASSYSLGLPSIEQYF. Written as DNA, the CDR3 is TGTGCCAGCAGTTACTCCCTAGGACTCCCGAGCATCGAGCAGTACTTC.

This clonotype has at least ten counts. The chain recombines TRBV3-1 with TRBJ1-5; D might be TRBD1 (5 bases). V was clipped by 3 bases and J by 7 bases, with 7 bases between them. CDR1 and CDR2 (germline): LGHDT, YNNKEL (reference sequence). The CDR3 loop spans 12 amino acids. CDR3 region: CASSQWGQPQHF. DNA of the CDR3: TGTGCCAGCAGCCAGTGGGGGCAGCCCCAGCATTTT.

J is TRBJ1-1 and V is TRBV5-1; D gene uncertain. There are 14 residues in the CDR3. V lost 0 bases, J lost 3 bases, and 9 bases lay in between. CDR1 and CDR2 from the germline V gene are SGHRS and YFSETQ. The CDR3 nucleotides read TGCGCCAGCAGCTTGGCCGGGGAATACACTGAAGCTTTCTTT. It specifies CASSLAGEYTEAFF.

There are many counts of this clonotype. The chain joins TRBV10-3 to TRBJ1-2, with unresolved D. The germline CDR1 and CDR2 sequences are ENHRY and SYGVKD. This CDR3 comprises 15 residues. V gave up 2 bases and J gave up 4 bases, with 14 bases separating them. As DNA, the CDR3 is TGTGCCATCAGTGAGGATGGCCGGGCGGGCTATGGCTACACCTTC. It translates to CAISEDGRAGYGYTF.

Ten or more counts support this clonotype. The chain has TRBV29-1 and TRBJ2-2, with 8 bases identical to TRBD2. J gave up 2 bases and V 2 bases, and 7 bases lay outside the gene matches. Germline CDR1 reads SQVTM; CDR2 reads ANQGSEA. The CDR3 is 16 amino acids. For the CDR3, the DNA is TGCAGCGTTGAAATTAGAGCGGGGGCCAACACCGGGGAGCTGTTTTTT. This sequence encodes CSVEIRAGANTGELFF.

In this sample, this clonotype turned up many times. The chain combines TRBV5-1 with TRBJ2-2; no clear D gene. V lost 3 bases to trimming and J lost 3 bases, with 6 bases between them. The CDR3 covers 13 residues. Looked up from germline, CDR1 is SGHRS and CDR2 is YFSETQ. CDR3 loop: CASSSQDTGELFF. As DNA, the CDR3 is TGCGCCAGCAGCTCTCAGGACACCGGGGAGCTGTTTTTT. The full variable domain, completed using reference TRBV5-1 and TRBJ2-2, is KAGVTQTPRYLIKTRGQQVTLSCSPISGHRSVSWYQQTPGQGLQFLFEYFSETQRNKGNFPGRFSGRQFSNSRSEMNVSTLELGDSALYLCASSSQDTGELFFGEGSRLTVL.

This clonotype was detected ten times or more. The chain recombines TRBV20-1 with TRBJ2-7, with unresolved D. The germline V gene has CDR1 DFQATT and CDR2 SNEGSKA (reference sequence). The CDR3 spans 13 residues. V was trimmed by 5 bases and J by 3 bases, leaving 14 bases between them. CDR3 coding DNA: TGCAGTGCTTTGCGGACGGTTGACTACGAGCAGTACTTC. Residues: CSALRTVDYEQYF.

This clonotype was observed at least ten times. The gene calls are TRBV18 and TRBJ1-1; TRBD1 matches at 8 bases. CDR3 length: 14 residues. The V segment lost 8 bases and the J segment 0 bases; nucleotides outside the gene matches: 5. Germline V CDR1 and CDR2: KGHSH, LQKENI. The CDR3 here is CASRTGYMNTEAFF. The CDR3 DNA sequence: TGTGCCAGCAGGACAGGGTATATGAACACTGAAGCTTTCTTT. Drawing the rest from reference TRBV18 and TRBJ1-1, the complete variable domain is NAGVMQNPRHLVRRRGQEARLRCSPMKGHSHVYWYRQLPEEGLKFMVYLQKENIIDESGMPKERFSAEFPKEGPSILRIQQVVRGDSAAYFCASRTGYMNTEAFFGQGTRLTVV.

This clonotype was detected many times. The genes are TRBV5-1 and TRBJ1-1; 7 positions match TRBD1. Germline V gene data show CDR1 as SGHRS and CDR2 as YFSETQ. The CDR3 runs 14 residues. Losses at the gene ends were 3 bases for V and 4 bases for J; bases not matched to a gene: 6. The CDR3: CASSSRSGGTEAFF. For the CDR3, the DNA is TGCGCCAGCAGCTCCAGGTCAGGGGGCACTGAAGCTTTCTTT.

This clonotype was counted at least ten times. J is TRBJ1-4 and V is TRBV3-1; no reliable D call. Germline CDR1 reads LGHDT; CDR2 reads YNNKEL (reference sequence). This CDR3 is built from 16 residues. Trimming removed 1 base at V and 0 bases at J, with 9 bases between. CDR3 in amino acids: CASSQGNSATNEKLFF. In DNA form, the CDR3 reads TGTGCCAGCAGCCAAGGCAACAGTGCAACTAATGAAAAACTGTTTTTT.

Only a few counts were recorded for this clonotype. The chain recombines TRBV6-1 with TRBJ1-4, with D perhaps TRBD1 (5 bases). Germline CDR1 and CDR2: MNHNS and SASEGT. The CDR3 length is 14 residues. V was pared by 8 bases and J by 7 bases, with 17 bases between. The CDR3 is CASSGSRQGEKLFF. DNA of the CDR3: TGTGCCAGCTCGGGGAGCCGGCAGGGTGAAAAACTGTTTTTT.

This clonotype was picked up many times. CDR3 sequence reads: CASSHPGLAGGVTQYF. The DNA of the CDR3 is TGCGCCAGCAGCCATCCTGGACTAGCGGGGGGGGTTACGCAGTATTTT. The chain combines TRBV4-1 with TRBJ2-3, with TRBD2 matching over 15 bases. The CDR3 loop spans 16 amino acids. V dropped 3 bases and J dropped 8; count of bases not matched to a gene: 6. CDR1 is MGHRA, CDR2 YSYEKL, per germline.